These 14 T cell receptor beta chains came from one sample sequenced in a study of T cell changes during pregnancy in multiple sclerosis (dated by TCRdb to the late 2010s). The method behind the library was the immunoSEQ multiplex PCR assay. TCRdb holds this immuneACCESS table with in-frame rearrangements only. Some clones are missing; in checked studies, unresolved V genes explain under half, and the rest has no known cause. This sample gives tens of thousands of clones in total; about 90% of them show up just once. The ten biggest clones cover around 0.69% of the sample. Here the sequenced sample was CD4+ T cells from peripheral blood mononuclear cells, taken in the second trimester of pregnancy. Receptors were obtained from a female donor in good health, enrolled as a control in a pregnancy study.

This rearrangement joins TRBV6-7 to TRBJ1-2; TRBD1 agrees at 8 bases. TRBV6-7 carries the ORF label, with uncertain function. V trimming: 0 bases; J trimming: 0 bases; junction bases outside the gene matches: 18. The CDR3 spans 21 residues. The CDR3, as DNA: TGTGCCAGCAGTTACTCTTCTCCGATGCGACAGGGGTTTCGGGCTAACTATGGCTACACCTTC. It encodes CASSYSSPMRQGFRANYGYTF.

The chain carries TRBV7-6 and TRBJ2-5, with 11 bases matching TRBD2. This CDR3 is built from 15 residues. Trimming removed 0 bases from V and 4 bases from J; junction bases left unmatched: 1. Germline V gene data show CDR1 as SGHVS and CDR2 as FNYEAQ. The CDR3 loop reads CASSLALAGGETQYF. The CDR3 DNA sequence: TGTGCCAGCAGCTTAGCGCTAGCGGGGGGAGAGACCCAGTACTTC.

The chain has TRBV6-6 and TRBJ1-2, with D possibly matching TRBD1 (6 bases). Germline assignment: CDR1 MNHNY and CDR2 SVGAGI (reference sequence). The CDR3 sequence is 14 residues long. The V and J ends lost 2 bases and 0 bases respectively, with 7 bases between them. The CDR3 spells CASSYRQANYGYTF. The CDR3 coding sequence is TGTGCCAGCAGTTACCGACAGGCTAACTATGGCTACACCTTC.

V and J are TRBV7-9 and TRBJ1-2; 10 nucleotides match TRBD1. The CDR3 length is 14 residues. The V gene's germline CDR1 is SEHNR and CDR2 FQNEAQ (reference sequence). The V gene end was trimmed by 3 bases and the J gene end by 4 bases; junction bases not matched to a gene: 2. CDR3 bases: TGTGCCAGCAGCTTTGGGACAGGGGTCTATGGCTACACCTTC. Translating it yields CASSFGTGVYGYTF.

This clone was seen only a few times. The rearrangement joins TRBV19 to TRBJ2-2; D may be TRBD2 (6 bases). The CDR3 contains 15 residues. Trimming left V 6 bases short and J 1 base short, with 12 bases between. Germline lookup yields CDR1 LNHDA and CDR2 SQIVND (reference sequence). The CDR3 here is CASRRDLVNTGELFF. Written as DNA, the CDR3 is TGTGCCAGTAGGCGGGATCTGGTGAACACCGGGGAGCTGTTTTTT.

This chain joins TRBV7-6 and TRBJ1-1; no clear D. Germline V lookup: CDR1 SGHVS, CDR2 FNYEAQ. The CDR3 covers 15 residues. V lost 1 base and J 0 bases, leaving 9 bases between the germline ends. The CDR3 loop reads CASSLGPRMNTEAFF. CDR3 nucleotide sequence: TGTGCCAGCAGCTTAGGGCCCAGGATGAACACTGAAGCTTTCTTT.

This chain uses TRBV6-1 with TRBJ2-7, with 9 positions matching TRBD1. Germline V gene lookup returns CDR1 MNHNS and CDR2 SASEGT. Trimming took 7 bases from V and 3 from J; bases not matched to a gene: 10. This CDR3 contains 15 residues. The DNA of the CDR3 is TGTGCCAGCAAGATCGGACAGGGGAGTTTCTACGAGCAGTACTTC. This encodes CASKIGQGSFYEQYF.

The table lists this clone with a count of one. This rearrangement joins TRBV15 to TRBJ1-1; TRBD1 aligns across 8 bases. Germline values: CDR1 LNHNV, CDR2 YYDKDF (reference sequence). With V trimmed by 2 bases and J by 6 bases, 8 bases remained unmatched. The CDR3 length is 15 residues. CDR3 sequence (DNA): TGTGCCACCAGCAGACCGGGACAGGCTGTACCTGAAGCTTTCTTT. Amino acid sequence: CATSRPGQAVPEAFF. The full variable domain, its missing parts supplied by reference TRBV15 and TRBJ1-1, is DAMVIQNPRYQVTQFGKPVTLSCSQTLNHNVMYWYQQKSSQAPKLLFHYYDKDFNNEADTPDNFQSRRPNTSFCFLDIRSPGLGDTAMYLCATSRPGQAVPEAFFGQGTRLTVV.

V gene TRBV25-1 combines with J gene TRBJ2-7; D perhaps matches TRBD2 (7 bases). V lost 2 bases and J 4 bases, leaving 21 bases between the germline ends. Germline lookup yields CDR1 MGHDK and CDR2 SYGVNS. This CDR3 has 17 residues. In DNA form, the CDR3 reads TGTGCCAGCAGTGAAAGCGGCCCCGGGGGGCGCACTTACGAGCAGTACTTC. Its translation is CASSESGPGGRTYEQYF.

This clone was counted a single time. This chain uses TRBV7-9 with TRBJ2-5, with TRBD1 matching over 7 bases. Trimming removed 1 base from V and 4 bases from J; junction bases left unmatched: 3. Germline CDR1 SEHNR, CDR2 FQNEAQ (reference sequence). This CDR3 has 14 residues. The CDR3 DNA is TGTGCCAGCAGCTTAGGATCAGGGGGAGAGACCCAGTACTTC. This sequence encodes CASSLGSGGETQYF.

The chain uses TRBV5-1 and TRBJ1-1; D unresolved. Trimming shortened V by 0 bases and J by 1 base, and 7 bases separated the two germline ends. Germline assignment: CDR1 SGHRS and CDR2 YFSETQ. The CDR3 totals 14 residues. The CDR3 sequence: CASSLVAGNTEAFF. CDR3 nucleotides: TGCGCCAGCAGCTTGGTGGCGGGGAACACTGAAGCTTTCTTT.

The V gene is TRBV28, the J gene TRBJ1-5; D uncertain. Germline V gene data show CDR1 as MDHEN and CDR2 as SYDVKM. The CDR3 consists of 12 residues. Trimming cost V 3 bases and J 7 bases, with 7 bases left between them. The CDR3 here is CASSFPGQPQHF. The CDR3 DNA is TGTGCCAGCAGTTTTCCGGGGCAGCCCCAGCATTTT.

CDR3 nucleotides: TGTGCCAGCATTGGCGACAGGGTTGGTGGCTACACCTTC. The encoded protein is CASIGDRVGGYTF. The chain carries TRBV2 and TRBJ1-2; 7 positions match TRBD1. Germline CDR1 SNHLY, CDR2 FYNNEI. After removal of 7 bases from V and 7 bases from J, the junction contained 9 bases not matched to a gene. The CDR3 is made up of 13 amino acids.

The chain has TRBV7-2 and TRBJ1-2; 10 bases match TRBD1. The length of the CDR3 is 15 residues. Germline V CDR1 and CDR2: SGHTA, FQGNSA. Trimming removed 5 bases from V and 6 bases from J; junction bases left unmatched: 9. CDR3 loop: CASSPRGQGHDGYTF. The DNA for the CDR3 is TGTGCCAGCAGCCCCCGGGGACAGGGGCATGATGGCTACACCTTC. Supplemented by reference TRBV7-2 and TRBJ1-2, the full variable domain reads GAGVSQSPSNKVTEKGKDVELRCDPISGHTALYWYRQSLGQGLEFLIYFQGNSAPDKSGLPSDRFSAERTGGSVSTLTIQRTQQEDSAVYLCASSPRGQGHDGYTFGSGTRLTVV.